The 15 T cell receptor beta chains in this list originate from one sample, sequenced in a study of T cell responses to AZD1222 COVID-19 vaccine. TCRdb's table, derived via immunoSEQ multiplex PCR, lists solely in-frame clones and lacks some. The sample comprises 95,000 to 150,000 clones, around nine tenths of which are singletons, and roughly 4.2% rests with the top ten. Source: peripheral blood, taken on day 0 of AZD1222 vaccination. The receptors stem from an adult in good health.

The V gene is TRBV6-5, the J gene TRBJ2-3, with D perhaps TRBD2 (5 bases). CDR3 length: 12 residues. The V end lost 6 bases, the J end lost 4 bases, and 8 bases lay between the germline ends. Germline CDR1 MNHEY, CDR2 SVGAGI. CDR3 sequence (DNA): TGTGCCAGCAGCACCGGGGCAGATACGCAGTATTTT. The encoded protein is CASSTGADTQYF.

V and J are TRBV19 and TRBJ2-7; 8 bases match TRBD1. Germline V lookup: CDR1 LNHDA, CDR2 SQIVND (reference sequence). The CDR3 consists of 11 residues. The trim removed 4 bases at V and 11 bases at J, leaving 4 bases unmatched. The CDR3 region is CASSRQGIEYF. In DNA, the CDR3 is TGTGCCAGTAGTAGACAGGGGATCGAGTACTTC.

The chain uses TRBV2 and TRBJ1-4; no definite D call. CDR3 length: 15 amino acids. V was clipped by 4 bases and J by 0 bases, with 9 bases between them. Germline CDR1 reads SNHLY; CDR2 reads FYNNEI. In DNA form, the CDR3 reads TGTGCCAGCAGTGTGCAGAGAGCAACTAATGAAAAACTGTTTTTT. Amino acid sequence: CASSVQRATNEKLFF. The whole variable domain, filled in from reference TRBV2 and TRBJ1-4, reads EPEVTQTPSHQVTQMGQEVILRCVPISNHLYFYWYRQILGQKVEFLVSFYNNEISEKSEIFDDQFSVERPDGSNFTLKIRSTKLEDSAMYFCASSVQRATNEKLFFGSGTQLSVL.

The rearrangement joins TRBV29-1 to TRBJ2-5; weak D call: TRBD2 (5 bases). Germline-derived CDR1 and CDR2 are SQVTM and ANQGSEA. The CDR3 is 13 residues long. Trimming stripped 4 bases from V and 2 bases from J, with 11 bases between. Here the CDR3 reads CSVARTSQETQYF. As DNA, the CDR3 is TGCAGCGTTGCCCGGACTTCACAAGAGACCCAGTACTTC.

The chain carries TRBV11-3 and TRBJ2-1; D is perhaps TRBD2 (6 bases). V lost 5 bases and J lost 1, with 15 bases in between. CDR1 SGHNT and CDR2 YENEEA come from the germline V gene. This CDR3 is built from 16 residues. The CDR3 here is CASSTEGTVSYNEQFF. In nucleotides, the CDR3 is TGTGCCAGCAGCACAGAAGGGACTGTATCCTACAATGAGCAGTTCTTC. The whole variable domain, filled in from reference TRBV11-3 and TRBJ2-1, reads EAGVVQSPRYKIIEKKQPVAFWCNPISGHNTLYWYLQNLGQGPELLIRYENEEAVDDSQLPKDRFSAERLKGVDSTLKIQPAELGDSAVYLCASSTEGTVSYNEQFFGPGTRLTVL.

The J gene is TRBJ1-1, the V gene TRBV6-4; a weak D match, TRBD1 (6 bases). The CDR3 length is 14 residues. The germline V and J ends were trimmed by 8 bases and 1 base, with 14 bases remaining between them. The germline V gene has CDR1 MRHNA and CDR2 SNTAGT. The CDR3 nucleotides are TGTGCCAGCTTAAGTACAGGGCCGAACACTGAAGCTTTCTTT. This encodes CASLSTGPNTEAFF.

The CDR3 region is CASTTGRYGYTF. The CDR3 nucleotides are TGTGCCAGCACTACAGGGAGGTATGGCTACACCTTC. The chain employs TRBV6-5 and TRBJ1-2; TRBD1 might be the D (6 bases). Germline V gives CDR1 MNHEY, CDR2 SVGAGI. The CDR3 spans 12 residues. With 7 bases removed from V and 5 bases from J, the gap between germline ends came to 11 bases.

The chain uses TRBV30 and TRBJ1-4; a possible D gene is TRBD1 (6 bases). Germline loops: CDR1 GTSNPN, CDR2 SVGIG (reference sequence). This CDR3 has 13 residues. V lost 5 bases and J 5 bases, leaving 12 bases between the germline ends. Here the CDR3 DNA reads TGTGCCTGGGAGCGGGGGGCGAATGAAAAACTGTTTTTT. Residues: CAWERGANEKLFF.

This rearrangement joins TRBV30 to TRBJ1-2; D uncertain. Germline V gene data show CDR1 as GTSNPN and CDR2 as SVGIG (reference sequence). The V gene lost 6 bases and the J gene lost 3 bases, with 20 bases spanning the gap. The CDR3 is 15 residues long. Here the CDR3 DNA reads TGTGCCTGCCTGCGTCGAGGGAAGGAGGACTATGGCTACACCTTC. Amino acids: CACLRRGKEDYGYTF. Drawing the rest from reference TRBV30 and TRBJ1-2, the complete variable domain is SQTIHQWPATLVQPVGSPLSLECTVEGTSNPNLYWYRQAAGRGLQLLFYSVGIGQISSEVPQNLSASRPQDRQFILSSKKLLLSDSGFYLCACLRRGKEDYGYTFGSGTRLTVV.

The chain links TRBV2 to TRBJ1-6; TRBD1 matches at 8 bases. Trimming at V came to 3 bases and at J to 5 bases, leaving 6 bases not matched to a gene. Germline CDR1 and CDR2: SNHLY and FYNNEI. The CDR3 extends over 16 amino acids. CDR3 DNA: TGTGCCAGCAGTGAGATAGGGGACAGGAATAATTCACCCCTCCACTTT. This gives the protein CASSEIGDRNNSPLHF.

The V call is TRBV19, the J call TRBJ1-1; perhaps TRBD1 as D (5 bases). CDR1 and CDR2 from the germline V gene are LNHDA and SQIVND (reference sequence). CDR3 length equals 13 residues. V was cut by 3 bases and J by 4 bases, with 9 bases left in between. The CDR3 nucleotides read TGTGCCAGTAGTATTGGGGGTGCCACTGAAGCTTTCTTT. Protein product: CASSIGGATEAFF.

DNA for the CDR3: TGTGCCAGCAGTTACTCTCAGTCCGGGGAGCTGTTTTTT. It encodes CASSYSQSGELFF. This sequence joins TRBV6-5 and TRBJ2-2; D not certain. The CDR3 consists of 13 residues. Trimming left V 0 bases short and J 6 bases short, with 5 bases between. The germline CDR1 and CDR2 sequences are MNHEY and SVGAGI.

The rearrangement joins TRBV5-1 to TRBJ1-2, with 8 bases that match TRBD1. V was clipped by 4 bases and J by 4 bases; unmatched bases: 3. CDR1 SGHRS and CDR2 YFSETQ come from the germline V gene. This CDR3 spans 13 amino acids. The CDR3 protein is CASSPTGGYGYTF. The CDR3 nucleotides read TGCGCCAGCAGCCCAACAGGGGGCTATGGCTACACCTTC.

CDR3 residues: CASSSGGTPGELFF. The CDR3 DNA is TGTGCCAGTAGTTCCGGCGGGACCCCCGGGGAGCTGTTTTTT. The chain recombines TRBV19 with TRBJ2-2, with a tentative D call TRBD2 (6 bases). Germline CDR1 and CDR2: LNHDA and SQIVND (reference sequence). Trimming cost V 5 bases and J 6 bases, with 13 bases left between them. This CDR3 is built from 14 residues.

V usage is TRBV5-4 and J usage is TRBJ2-1; 11 positions agree with TRBD2. After removal of 1 base from V and 6 bases from J, the junction contained 6 bases not matched to a gene. Per germline, CDR1 SGHNT and CDR2 YYREEE (reference sequence). CDR3 length equals 16 residues. This CDR3 is CASSLSLLAGGNEQFF. The CDR3 region has the DNA TGTGCCAGCAGCTTGTCTTTGCTAGCGGGGGGCAATGAGCAGTTCTTC.